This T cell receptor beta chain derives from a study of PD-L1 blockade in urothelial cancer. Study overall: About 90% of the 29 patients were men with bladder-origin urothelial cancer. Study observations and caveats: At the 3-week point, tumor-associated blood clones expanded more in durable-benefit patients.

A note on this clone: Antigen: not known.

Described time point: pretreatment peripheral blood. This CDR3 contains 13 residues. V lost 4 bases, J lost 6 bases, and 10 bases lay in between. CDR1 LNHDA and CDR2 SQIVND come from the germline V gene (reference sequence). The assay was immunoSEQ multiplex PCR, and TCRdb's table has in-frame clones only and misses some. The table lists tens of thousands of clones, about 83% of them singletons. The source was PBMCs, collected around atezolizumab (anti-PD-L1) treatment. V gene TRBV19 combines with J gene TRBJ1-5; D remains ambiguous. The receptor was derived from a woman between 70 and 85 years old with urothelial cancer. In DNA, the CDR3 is TGTGCCAGTAGTACCTTACCGAGTCAGCCCCAGCATTTT. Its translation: CASSTLPSQPQHF. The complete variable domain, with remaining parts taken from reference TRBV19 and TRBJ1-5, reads DGGITQSPKYLFRKEGQNVTLSCEQNLNHDAMYWYRQDPGQGLRLIYYSQIVNDFQKGDIAEGYSVSREKKESFPLTVTSAQKNPTAFYLCASSTLPSQPQHFGDGTRLSIL.